The 18 T cell receptor beta chains presented below share a single source sample, sequenced in a study of beta chain features in type 1 diabetes. Expressed TCRB transcripts were sequenced because the entire RNA isolate underwent reverse transcription. The assay was immunoSEQ multiplex PCR, and TCRdb's table has in-frame clones only and misses some. This table has tens of thousands of clones, more than 60% appearing once. The sample consisted of Tregs from blood. These receptor sequences come from a woman aged 40 to 49 in good health.

The J gene is TRBJ2-2, the V gene TRBV25-1; 9 positions match TRBD2. Trimming took 5 bases from V and 7 from J; bases not matched to a gene: 8. The CDR3 runs to 15 residues. The V gene's germline CDR1 is MGHDK and CDR2 SYGVNS. CDR3 in amino acids: CASSYSGGTDGELFF. In nucleotides, the CDR3 is TGTGCCAGCAGTTATAGCGGGGGTACCGACGGGGAGCTGTTTTTT.

This sequence joins TRBV19 and TRBJ1-6; TRBD1 matches 10 bases. V shed 5 bases and J 7 bases; nucleotides not matched to a gene: 8. The CDR3 runs to 16 residues. Germline V gives CDR1 LNHDA, CDR2 SQIVND (reference sequence). CDR3 sequence (DNA): TGTGCCAGTAGTGCGCCAGGGACAGGGGTCAATTCACCCCTCCACTTT. It specifies CASSAPGTGVNSPLHF.

The chain couples TRBV29-1 to TRBJ2-2, with 10 bases lining up with TRBD2. The CDR3 is 14 residues long. With V trimmed by 8 bases and J by 1 base, 4 bases remained unmatched. Germline V gives CDR1 SQVTM, CDR2 ANQGSEA. CDR3 bases: TGCAGCTTTGTAGCGGGGGGGAACACCGGGGAGCTGTTTTTT. Protein product: CSFVAGGNTGELFF.

This rearrangement joins TRBV2 to TRBJ2-7, with 8 bases matching TRBD1. Per the germline V gene, CDR1 is SNHLY and CDR2 is FYNNEI. The CDR3 is 13 amino acids. J gave up 4 bases and V 6 bases, and 5 bases lay outside the gene matches. The CDR3: CASRWTGQYEQYF. The DNA of the CDR3 is TGTGCCAGCAGGTGGACAGGGCAATACGAGCAGTACTTC.

The rearrangement links TRBV7-9 to TRBJ2-3; D perhaps matches TRBD2 (5 bases). CDR1 is SEHNR, CDR2 FQNEAQ, per germline (reference sequence). V gave up 7 bases and J gave up 2 bases, with 10 bases separating them. The CDR3 spans 13 residues. This CDR3 reads CASMLASTDTQYF. The CDR3 coding sequence is TGTGCCAGCATGCTAGCCTCCACAGATACGCAGTATTTT.

V usage is TRBV7-2 and J usage is TRBJ2-3, with 9 bases aligning to TRBD2. Losses at the gene ends were 5 bases for V and 0 bases for J; bases not matched to a gene: 3. From germline, CDR1 is SGHTA and CDR2 FQGNSA. The CDR3 consists of 15 residues. CDR3 sequence (DNA): TGTGCCAGCAGCAATCTAGCGGGGAGCACAGATACGCAGTATTTT. As protein: CASSNLAGSTDTQYF.

This clone has only a few counts. The chain carries TRBV7-2 and TRBJ2-1; D ambiguous. There are 13 residues in the CDR3. Trimming shortened V by 3 bases and J by 8 bases, and 11 bases separated the two germline ends. From germline, CDR1 is SGHTA and CDR2 FQGNSA. Written as DNA, the CDR3 is TGTGCCAGCAGCTTCCATAGTAATCATGAGCAGTTCTTC. This translates into CASSFHSNHEQFF.

The gene calls are TRBV7-8 and TRBJ2-5, with D possibly matching TRBD2 (6 bases). This CDR3 spans 13 amino acids. Germline V CDR1 and CDR2: SGHVS, FQNEAQ. Trimming took 5 bases from V and 5 from J, leaving 12 bases between them. CDR3 amino acids: CASSVWGDETQYF. CDR3 sequence (DNA): TGTGCCAGCAGCGTTTGGGGGGACGAGACCCAGTACTTC. Based on the CDR3 plus reference TRBV7-8 and TRBJ2-5, the full variable domain is GAGVSQSPRYKVAKRGQDVALRCDPISGHVSLFWYQQALGQGPEFLTYFQNEAQLDKSGLPSDRFFAERPEGSVSTLKIQRTQQEDSAVYLCASSVWGDETQYFGPGTRLLVL.

This clone has only a few counts. V and J are TRBV7-2 and TRBJ1-5; 9 bases are shared with TRBD1. V shed 5 bases and J 5 bases; nucleotides not matched to a gene: 4. The CDR3 totals 14 residues. Germline V gives CDR1 SGHTA, CDR2 FQGNSA. The DNA of the CDR3 is TGTGCCAGCAGCCTGGGACAGGGACATCAGCCCCAGCATTTT. Its translation: CASSLGQGHQPQHF.

The V call is TRBV28, the J call TRBJ1-2; TRBD1 agrees at 8 bases. The V gene's germline CDR1 is MDHEN and CDR2 SYDVKM. The J segment lost 4 bases and the V segment lost 8 bases, leaving 12 bases of the junction unmatched. CDR3 length: 15 residues. Here the CDR3 DNA reads TGTGCCAGCGGCTCGACAGGGGCCTATGTCTATGGCTACACCTTC. As protein: CASGSTGAYVYGYTF.

The chain carries TRBV5-6 and TRBJ2-1; D is possibly TRBD2 (6 bases). The germline V and J ends were trimmed by 4 bases and 8 bases, with 7 bases remaining between them. Germline V gives CDR1 SGHDT, CDR2 YYEEEE. CDR3 length: 11 residues. The chain's CDR3 is CASSRGDEQFF. The DNA for the CDR3 is TGTGCCAGCAGCCGCGGGGATGAGCAGTTCTTC.

This chain connects TRBV29-1 to TRBJ2-1; a possible D gene is TRBD2 (5 bases). This CDR3 comprises 12 residues. Trimming left V 5 bases short and J 5 bases short, with 10 bases between. Germline-derived CDR1 and CDR2 are SQVTM and ANQGSEA. The CDR3 DNA follows: TGCAGCGTTCGGGGAAACGACAATGAGCAGTTCTTC. Protein sequence: CSVRGNDNEQFF.

The count of this clone is one. The chain links TRBV19 to TRBJ2-7; 14 positions agree with TRBD2. V trimming: 3 bases; J trimming: 6 bases; junction bases outside the gene matches: 10. CDR1 LNHDA and CDR2 SQIVND come from the germline V gene (reference sequence). The CDR3 is made up of 17 amino acids. In DNA, the CDR3 is TGTGCCAGTAGTATTTGGAGTGGGACTAGCGGGGGCGTCGAGCAGTACTTC. Its translation: CASSIWSGTSGGVEQYF.

The V call is TRBV29-1, the J call TRBJ2-6; D gene uncertain. From germline, CDR1 is SQVTM and CDR2 ANQGSEA. This CDR3 region has 14 residues. The germline V and J ends were trimmed by 6 bases and 0 bases, with 9 bases remaining between them. The CDR3: CSVQQNSGANVLTF. The CDR3 DNA sequence: TGCAGCGTACAACAGAACTCTGGGGCCAACGTCCTGACTTTC.

The chain employs TRBV5-5 and TRBJ2-7, with a tentative D call TRBD1 (6 bases). Germline V gene lookup returns CDR1 SGHKS and CDR2 YYEKEE (reference sequence). The CDR3 totals 17 residues. Trimming pared 1 base from V and 2 bases from J, leaving 19 bases between. CDR3 in amino acids: CASSLSAGDNPTYEQYF. The CDR3, as DNA: TGTGCCAGCAGCTTGAGTGCAGGGGATAACCCAACCTACGAGCAGTACTTC.

The V gene is TRBV10-2, the J gene TRBJ1-6; D gene ambiguous. CDR1 and CDR2 from the germline V gene are WSHSY and SAAADI. Trimming stripped 6 bases from V and 4 bases from J, with 16 bases between. The CDR3 sequence is 16 residues long. The CDR3 region is CASSLNPGGYNSPLHF. The DNA for the CDR3 is TGCGCCAGCAGCCTCAACCCGGGCGGGTATAATTCACCCCTCCACTTT.

This clone has only a few counts. The chain combines TRBV7-9 with TRBJ1-2; TRBD1 is a possible D gene (5 bases). CDR1 and CDR2 from the germline V gene are SEHNR and FQNEAQ (reference sequence). The V end lost 5 bases, the J end lost 4 bases, and 14 bases lay between the germline ends. This CDR3 has 14 residues. The CDR3 DNA sequence: TGTGCCAGCAGCCTGGACGGAGGGACCTATGGCTACACCTTC. Translating gives CASSLDGGTYGYTF.

This chain uses TRBV19 with TRBJ1-1; 11 nucleotides line up with TRBD1. The CDR3 runs to 15 residues. Germline V gives CDR1 LNHDA, CDR2 SQIVND (reference sequence). V was pared by 2 bases and J by 6 bases, with 5 bases of the junction left unmatched. In DNA form, the CDR3 reads TGTGCCAGTAGTATAACAGGACAGGGGGCGGCTGAAGCTTTCTTT. It codes for CASSITGQGAAEAFF. Drawing the rest from reference TRBV19 and TRBJ1-1, the complete variable domain is DGGITQSPKYLFRKEGQNVTLSCEQNLNHDAMYWYRQDPGQGLRLIYYSQIVNDFQKGDIAEGYSVSREKKESFPLTVTSAQKNPTAFYLCASSITGQGAAEAFFGQGTRLTVV.